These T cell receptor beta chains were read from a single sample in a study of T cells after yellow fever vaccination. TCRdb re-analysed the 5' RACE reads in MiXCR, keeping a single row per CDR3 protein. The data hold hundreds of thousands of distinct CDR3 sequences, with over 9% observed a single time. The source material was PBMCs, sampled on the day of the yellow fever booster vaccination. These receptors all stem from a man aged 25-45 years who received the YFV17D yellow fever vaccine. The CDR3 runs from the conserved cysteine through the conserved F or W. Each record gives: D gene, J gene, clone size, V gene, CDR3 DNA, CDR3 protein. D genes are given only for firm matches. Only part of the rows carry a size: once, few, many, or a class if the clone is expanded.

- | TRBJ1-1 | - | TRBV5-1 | TGCGCCAGCAGGACAGAGTTGAACACTGAAGCTTTCTTT | CASRTELNTEAFF
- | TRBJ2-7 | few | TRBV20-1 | TGCAGTGCTAGAAGGGGGGGAAGCTCCTACGAGCAGTACTTC | CSARRGGSSYEQYF
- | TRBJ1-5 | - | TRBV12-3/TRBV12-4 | TGTGCCAGCACCCCGGGGAGGGGCACAACTCAGCCCCAGCATTTT | CASTPGRGTTQPQHF
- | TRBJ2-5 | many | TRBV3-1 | TGTGCCAGCAGCCAGGGTTTGGAGACCCAGTACTTC | CASSQGLETQYF
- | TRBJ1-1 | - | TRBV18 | TGTGCCAGCTCACCACGAGTAGAACAGAACACTGAAGCTTTCTTT | CASSPRVEQNTEAFF
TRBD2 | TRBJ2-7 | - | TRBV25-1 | TGTGCCAGTGCGCCTAGCGGAAGGTACGAGCAGTACTTC | CASAPSGRYEQYF
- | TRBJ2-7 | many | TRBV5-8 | TGTGCCAGCAGCTTGTGGGGGGATGCCTACGAGCAGTACTTC | CASSLWGDAYEQYF
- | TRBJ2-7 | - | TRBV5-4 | TGTGCCAGCCGCGACTCAGGGACCTACGAGCAGTACTTC | CASRDSGTYEQYF
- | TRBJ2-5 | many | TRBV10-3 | TGTGCCATCGGCCCCCCAGAGACCCAGTACTTC | CAIGPPETQYF
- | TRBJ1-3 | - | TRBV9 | TGTGCCAGCAGCGTAGGCATTGTAGGCGCTGGAAACACCATATATTTT | CASSVGIVGAGNTIYF
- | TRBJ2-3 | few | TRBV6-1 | TGTGCCACCAAGGAAGGGGGATCTACAGATACGCAGTATTTT | CATKEGGSTDTQYF
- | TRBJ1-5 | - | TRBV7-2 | TGTGCCAGCAGCTTAGGAGGGCAGGGAGTAGAACAGCCCCAGCATTTT | CASSLGGQGVEQPQHF
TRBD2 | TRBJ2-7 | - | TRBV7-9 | TGTGCCAGCAGCTTGAAGACTAGCGGGATCTCCTACGAGCAGTACTTC | CASSLKTSGISYEQYF
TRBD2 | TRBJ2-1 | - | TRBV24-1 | TGTGCCACCAGTGATTGGTCCAGCGGGAGAGAGAGTGAGCAGTTCTTC | CATSDWSSGRESEQFF
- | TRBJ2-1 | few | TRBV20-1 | TGCAGTGCTCAGAGTGGGCGGAACTACAATGAGCAGTTCTTC | CSAQSGRNYNEQFF
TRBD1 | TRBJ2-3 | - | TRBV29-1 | TGCAGCGCCAGCCCCGGGACAGTTACAGATACGCAGTATTTT | CSASPGTVTDTQYF
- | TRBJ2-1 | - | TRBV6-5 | TGTGCCAGCAGTTACGACGCCCAGCTGCAGCAGTTCTTC | CASSYDAQLQQFF
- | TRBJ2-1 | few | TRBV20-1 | TGCAGTGCTAGCGGGCTAGCCAATGAGCAGTTCTTC | CSASGLANEQFF
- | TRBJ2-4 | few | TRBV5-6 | TGTGCCAGCAGCTTGTGGGGAGGGAGAGGGGGAAACATTCAGTACTTC | CASSLWGGRGGNIQYF
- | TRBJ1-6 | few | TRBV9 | TGTGCCAGCAGCCAGGCCGGGACTTTGTATTCACCCCTCCACTTT | CASSQAGTLYSPLHF
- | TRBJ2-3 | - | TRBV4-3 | TGCGCCAGCAGCCAAGCTCCTCCGGGGGTCCACACAGATACGCAGTATTTT | CASSQAPPGVHTDTQYF
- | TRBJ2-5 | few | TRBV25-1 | TGTGCCAGCAGTGCGCGACAGGTCGAGGAGACCCAGTACTTC | CASSARQVEETQYF
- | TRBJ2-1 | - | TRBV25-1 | TGTGCCAGCAGTGAATTCTGGGGCGACAATGAGCAGTTCTTC | CASSEFWGDNEQFF
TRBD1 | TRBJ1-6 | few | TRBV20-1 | TGCAGTGCCCGGGACAGCTATAATTCACCCCTCCACTTT | CSARDSYNSPLHF
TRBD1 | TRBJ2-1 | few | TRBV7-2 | TGTGCCAGCAGCTCGGACAGGGGACATAACAATGAGCAGTTCTTC | CASSSDRGHNNEQFF
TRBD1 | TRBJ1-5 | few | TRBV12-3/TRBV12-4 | TGTGCCAGCAGTTTTTGGGACAGGGACCGTCAGCCCCAGCATTTT | CASSFWDRDRQPQHF
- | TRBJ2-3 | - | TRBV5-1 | TGCGCCAGCAGCCTAGGGTTCCCGACGAGCACAGATACGCAGTATTTT | CASSLGFPTSTDTQYF
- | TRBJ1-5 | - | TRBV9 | TGTGCCAGCAGCGGGGGAGATAGGGTGGGTCAGCCCCAGCATTTT | CASSGGDRVGQPQHF
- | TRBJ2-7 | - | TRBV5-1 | TGCGCCAGCGTGCCTACGGACCCCTCGGGCGAGCAGTACTTC | CASVPTDPSGEQYF
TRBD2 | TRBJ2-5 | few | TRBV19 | TGTGCCAGTAGTACTGGGACTAGCGGACAAGAGACCCAGTACTTC | CASSTGTSGQETQYF
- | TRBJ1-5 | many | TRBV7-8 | TGTGCCAGCAGCTTAGATTGGGGCCAGCCCCAGCATTTT | CASSLDWGQPQHF
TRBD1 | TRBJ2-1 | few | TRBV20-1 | TGCAGTGCGAGGACAGGGGGCTTCAGCAATGAGCAGTTCTTC | CSARTGGFSNEQFF
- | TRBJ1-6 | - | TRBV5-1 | TGCGCCAGCCGTACAGGCGCGAATTCACCCCTCCACTTT | CASRTGANSPLHF
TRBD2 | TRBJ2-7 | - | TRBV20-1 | TGCAGTGCCCATGACCAGACTAGCGGGACAGCCTACGAGCAGTACTTC | CSAHDQTSGTAYEQYF
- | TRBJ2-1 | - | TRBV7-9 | TGTGCCAGCAGCTTAGCGGCGGGCCGCAATGAGCAGTTCTTC | CASSLAAGRNEQFF
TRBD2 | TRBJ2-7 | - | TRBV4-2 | TGTGCCAGCAGCCACGGGAGGGGGGACGAGCAGTACTTC | CASSHGRGDEQYF
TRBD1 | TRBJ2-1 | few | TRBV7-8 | TGTGCCAGCAGCCGAACAGGGGGCTCGAATGAGCAGTTCTTC | CASSRTGGSNEQFF
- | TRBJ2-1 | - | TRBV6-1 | TGTGCCAGCAGCCCCAGGGGGGTAGGCCTAAATGAGCAGTTCTTC | CASSPRGVGLNEQFF
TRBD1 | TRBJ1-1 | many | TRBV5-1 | TGCGCCAGCAGCCCCGGGACAGGGGGCGCGGTGAACACTGAAGCTTTCTTT | CASSPGTGGAVNTEAFF
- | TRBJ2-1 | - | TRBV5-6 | TGTGCCAGCAGCCCGCGGGGCTTGAAGGCCTACAATGAGCAGTTCTTC | CASSPRGLKAYNEQFF
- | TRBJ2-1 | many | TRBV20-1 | TGCAGTGCTGAGTATAGGAGCTCCTACAATGAGCAGTTCTTC | CSAEYRSSYNEQFF
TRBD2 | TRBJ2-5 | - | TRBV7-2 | TGTGCCAGCAGCTTAGTAGCGGGGACCCAAGAGACCCAGTACTTC | CASSLVAGTQETQYF
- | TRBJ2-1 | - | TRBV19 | TGTGCCAGTAGTATAAGGGGGTTATACAATGAGCAGTTCTTC | CASSIRGLYNEQFF
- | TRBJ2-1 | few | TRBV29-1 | TGCAGCGTTGATCTTGGGGCCCATGAGCAGTTCTTC | CSVDLGAHEQFF
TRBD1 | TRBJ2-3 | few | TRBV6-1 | TGTGCCAGCGTACGGTACAGGGGCAGCACAGATACGCAGTATTTT | CASVRYRGSTDTQYF
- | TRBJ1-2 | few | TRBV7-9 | TGTGCCAGCAGCTTAGATGTTGGCTACACCTTC | CASSLDVGYTF
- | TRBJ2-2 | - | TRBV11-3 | TGTGCCAGCAGCTTCGCGTCGACTACCGGGGAGCTGTTTTTT | CASSFASTTGELFF
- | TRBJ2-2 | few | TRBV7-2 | TGTGCCAGCAGCTTTTACCAGAACACCGGGGAGCTGTTTTTT | CASSFYQNTGELFF
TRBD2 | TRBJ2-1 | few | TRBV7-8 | TGTGCCAGCAGGGCGGGAGGGCCCCATGAGCAGTTCTTC | CASRAGGPHEQFF
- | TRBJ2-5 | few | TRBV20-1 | TGCAGTGCTAGAAGGCTAGCGTCGAGCGGGTCCGAGACCCAGTACTTC | CSARRLASSGSETQYF
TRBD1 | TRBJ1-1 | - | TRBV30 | TGTGCCTGGAGTGGTCGACAGGGGGATTTGGATAACACTGAAGCTTTCTTT | CAWSGRQGDLDNTEAFF
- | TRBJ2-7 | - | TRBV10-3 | TGTGCCATCAGTGAGTCATCCCCCCGCCAGTACTTC | CAISESSPRQYF
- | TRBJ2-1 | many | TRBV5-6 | TGTGCCAGCAGCTTGGGGAGAAGGAATGAGCAGTTCTTC | CASSLGRRNEQFF
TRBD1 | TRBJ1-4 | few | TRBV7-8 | TGTGCCAGCAGCTTATGGGGCAGGGGGAATGAAAAACTGTTTTTT | CASSLWGRGNEKLFF
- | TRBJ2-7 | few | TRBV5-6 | TGTGCCAGCAGCTTGGTGGGGCGGAGCACCTACGAGCAGTACTTC | CASSLVGRSTYEQYF
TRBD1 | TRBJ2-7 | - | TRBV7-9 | TGTGCCAGCAGCTTAGGAGGGGGCGAACCCTCCTACGAGCAGTACTTC | CASSLGGGEPSYEQYF
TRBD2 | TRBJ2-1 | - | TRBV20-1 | TGCTGTGCTCCTAGCGGGAGGGAGCTAGGGCACAATGAGCAGTTCTTC | CCAPSGRELGHNEQFF
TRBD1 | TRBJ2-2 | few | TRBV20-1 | TGCAGTGCTAGAGGACAGGGTGGCGCCGGGGAGCTGTTTTTT | CSARGQGGAGELFF
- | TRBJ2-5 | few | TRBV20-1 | TGCAGTGCTATGGGTCCGGCCAAGACCCAGTACTTC | CSAMGPAKTQYF